Sequencing of this T cell receptor beta chain was carried out in a study of blood T cell repertoires in COVID-19 (dated by TCRdb to the early 2020s). As for the study more broadly: Samples from collaborators originated in the United States, Italy and Spain and spanned both the acute and convalescent phases of COVID-19. The prospective study material was composed of cDNA or gDNA derived from T cells, B-cell-depleted T cells, or PBMCs. Subjects who had been exposed to COVID-19, were actively infected with it, or had recovered from it provided the deeply sampled blood TCRbeta repertoires that made up the dataset. The repertoires were released in a freely available public database intended as a resource for research on the immune response to SARS-CoV-2. Samples came from the ongoing ImmuneRACE study (first 160 participants) plus 1,254 subjects from 6 global collaborators. Nearly every sample came with metadata listing a de-identified subject ID, COVID-19 status, age in years and sex. HLA class I and class II types, where available, came from metadata supplied by the sample provider rather than from assay-based typing.

The immunoSEQ Assay, a bias-controlled multiplex PCR, was used to amplify TCRbeta CDR3 regions from genomic DNA. The original methods were these. The number of nucleated cells in each sample was estimated from the amplification of reference gene primers within the assay. To quantify the absolute abundance of each unique TCRbeta CDR3 rearrangement, sequence reads were collapsed and filtered. For each sample, productive Simpson clonality was calculated as the square root of Simpson's diversity index over productive rearrangements. Sourced from immuneACCESS, this table was stored by TCRdb with only in-frame sequences that have V and J called. A share of the clones is absent; for the studies checked, an unresolved V gene accounts for under half, and the remainder has no known explanation. Clone size and V and J calls were adopted from that table, with D and trimming inferred from the DNA. For this sample the table gives around 160,000 clones, of which 65% to 85% were detected only once. The ten largest clones take up approximately 5.7% of the sample.

As regards this clone: Its antigen is unknown. Base qualities were left out, and no much larger clone turns up one base away.

In the prospective study, participants were roughly 18 to 95 years old, resided in fewer than 25 geographic areas of the United States, and were enrolled through a virtual design. Cohort assignment in the prospective study relied on participant-reported clinical history from a screening survey and a study questionnaire. A participant counted as exposed if, within 2 weeks of entering the study, that participant had been in contact with someone who had a PCR-confirmed or clinician-diagnosed COVID-19 case. Each participant in the prospective study had whole blood, serum and a nasopharyngeal or oropharyngeal swab collected by mobile phlebotomists. Over a roughly 2-month period, participants in the prospective study had the option of providing additional blood draws and questionnaires. Before DNA extraction, blood samples from the prospective study were shipped at room temperature or frozen. At the junction V is shortened by 2 bases and J by 0 bases, with 5 bases in between. The CDR3 spans 14 residues, from the cysteine through the phenylalanine. Only the CDR3 part of the read is kept: 42 bases, read in frame from the first base. In the germline V gene, CDR1 corresponds to SQVTM and CDR2 to ANQGSEA.

Overall study results and their limits: The amount of clinical and demographic metadata varied by source and participant and was provided uncurated.

The receptor chain draws on TRBV29-1 and TRBJ2-6; no D segment can be confidently identified. The sequenced sample was PBMCs or T cells enriched from blood (not recorded which). The clonotype comes from a woman aged 45-60 years who had been exposed to COVID-19. The CDR3 protein is CSVELSSGANVLTF. The nucleotide sequence is TGCAGCGTTGAACTGAGCTCTGGGGCCAACGTCCTGACTTTC.